This T cell receptor (beta chain) was sequenced for a study of long-term antiretroviral therapy in people with HIV. Study background: About a decade before 2015, the earliest samples were taken when ART was typically delayed.

The CDR3 loop spans 16 amino acids. Trimming removed 0 bases from V and 2 bases from J, with 13 bases in between. Germline V CDR1 and CDR2: MGHRA, YSYEKL. Investigators performed immunoSEQ version v3.0 at survey level. Some clones are missing from TCRdb's copy, which holds only in-frame ones; the method was immunoSEQ multiplex PCR. This table holds under 20,000 clones, roughly nine tenths found once. HIV-positive participants all received treatment in the United States. In each sample, roughly 0.9-10 million cryopreserved PBMC were present before DNA extraction. The TCR comes from a man aged 50 to 59 with HIV. The rearrangement links TRBV4-1 to TRBJ1-2; maybe TRBD1 (5 bases). The sequences come from unsorted PBMCs, collected 4.2 years after starting antiretroviral therapy. DNA of the CDR3: TGCGCCAGCAGCCAAGATTCAACAGGAGAAAACTATGGCTACACCTTC. Translating gives CASSQDSTGENYGYTF.